Here is one T cell receptor beta chain with its context. Clones were read by immunoSEQ multiplex PCR, and TCRdb kept only the in-frame ones, dropping some. The table lists under 500,000 clones, 85% to 90% of them singletons. The data are from a study of blood T cell repertoires in COVID-19. Study information: The origin of the acute and convalescent COVID-19 samples was the United States, Italy and Spain.

This CDR3 is built from 17 residues. The V segment lost 4 bases and the J segment 2 bases; nucleotides outside the gene matches: 8. The germline CDR1 and CDR2 sequences are SGHDN and FVKESK. All enrollees were about 18 to 100 years old and from approximately 24 US areas. The V gene is TRBV14, the J gene TRBJ2-1; TRBD1 matches 10 bases. This TCR came from a man younger than 45 who had recovered from COVID-19. The sequenced material came from PBMCs or T cells enriched from blood (not recorded which). The DNA for the CDR3 is TGTGCCAGCAGCCCCCTTTCGGGGACAGGGGCCTACAATGAGCAGTTCTTC. Translation: CASSPLSGTGAYNEQFF. The variable domain in full, completed from reference TRBV14 and TRBJ2-1, reads EAGVTQFPSHSVIEKGQTVTLRCDPISGHDNLYWYRRVMGKEIKFLLHFVKESKQDESGMPNNRFLAERTGGTYSTLKVQPAELEDSGVYFCASSPLSGTGAYNEQFFGPGTRLTVL.